This T cell receptor beta chain derives from a study of blood T cell repertoires in COVID-19. The wider study: COVID-19 samples, acute and convalescent, were from the United States, Italy and Spain. T cells, B-cell-depleted T cells, or PBMCs provided the cDNA or gDNA that served as material.

The CDR3 has 15 residues. Germline V lookup: CDR1 GTSNPN, CDR2 SVGIG (reference sequence). Trimming removed 0 bases from V and 7 bases from J; junction bases left unmatched: 6. Seattle's cohort entered during active infection and was followed longitudinally. Source study methods: The assay estimated nucleated cells by amplifying reference gene primers. The table came from immunoSEQ multiplex PCR; TCRdb's copy has only in-frame clones and leaves some out. V and J calls plus clone size are reproduced from that table; the DNA served to infer D and trimming. The sample includes some 290,000 clones, roughly 90% of them seen just once.

The sequence derives from a woman aged 25 to 39 with COVID-19, enrolled during active disease. J is TRBJ1-4 and V is TRBV30; 9 nucleotides align to TRBD1. The sequenced sample consisted of peripheral blood. CDR3 loop: CAWSVRGTGREKLFF. The DNA for the CDR3 is TGTGCCTGGAGTGTAAGGGGGACAGGGCGTGAAAAACTGTTTTTT. The variable domain in full, completed from reference TRBV30 and TRBJ1-4, reads SQTIHQWPATLVQPVGSPLSLECTVEGTSNPNLYWYRQAAGRGLQLLFYSVGIGQISSEVPQNLSASRPQDRQFILSSKKLLLSDSGFYLCAWSVRGTGREKLFFGSGTQLSVL.